This TCR beta chain was retrieved from a study of T cell repertoires in ileal Crohn's disease. The overall study: About 36% were active smokers at surgery; median disease duration was approximately 8.5 years. The M6 sample came from neoterminal ileum during colonoscopy after surgery.

The CDR3 has 18 residues. TCRB immunosequencing input was roughly 500 nanograms of biopsy DNA per sample. Clones were sequenced by immunoSEQ multiplex PCR, and TCRdb holds only the in-frame ones, with some missing. The data contain roughly 60,000 clones, less than 90% of them singletons. The time point is: neoterminal ileum biopsy at postoperative endoscopy, about 6 months after surgery. Patients were adults with ileal or ileocolonic Crohn's disease needing resection. Sample: ileal tissue. V is TRBV12-1 and J is TRBJ2-7; the DNA was not used to check the table's D call, TRBD1. TRBV12-1 is a known pseudogene. This clonotype originated in an adult with Crohn's disease. The CDR3 is CASSSTGEGGPANYEQYV. The CDR3 coding sequence is TGTGCCAGCAGCTCGACAGGGGAGGGGGGGCCCGCTAACTACGAGCAGTACGTC.